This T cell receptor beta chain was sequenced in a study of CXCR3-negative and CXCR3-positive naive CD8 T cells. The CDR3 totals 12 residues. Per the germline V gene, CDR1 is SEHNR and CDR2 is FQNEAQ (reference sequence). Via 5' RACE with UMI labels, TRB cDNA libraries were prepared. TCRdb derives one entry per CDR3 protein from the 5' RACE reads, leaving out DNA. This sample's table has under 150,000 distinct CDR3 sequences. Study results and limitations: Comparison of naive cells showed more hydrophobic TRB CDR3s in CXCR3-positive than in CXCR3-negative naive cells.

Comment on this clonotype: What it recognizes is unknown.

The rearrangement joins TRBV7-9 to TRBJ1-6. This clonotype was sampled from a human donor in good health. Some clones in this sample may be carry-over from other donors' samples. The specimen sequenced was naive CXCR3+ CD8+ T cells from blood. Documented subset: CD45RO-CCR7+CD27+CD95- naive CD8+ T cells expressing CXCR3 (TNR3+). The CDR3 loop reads CASSLGGSPLHF.